A selection of T cell receptor beta chains follows, all from one sample in a study of human T cells and chemical hapten exposure. TCRdb reprocessed the RACE reads with MiXCR, giving one entry per CDR3 protein. This table holds around 160,000 distinct CDR3 sequences, about 14% found once. The sequencing used whole blood, collected in connection with sensitization to the hapten diphenylcyclopropenone (DPC). The receptor set was obtained from a woman in her 30s with alopecia areata. Some clones in this sample may be carry-over from other donors' samples. Each CDR3 is given without its conserved first and last residue. The order of the fields is V gene, CDR3 length, J gene, CDR3 protein.

TRBV7-2	13	TRBJ2-2	ASSAGLANTGELF
TRBV5-4	13	TRBJ2-2	ASSLNPANTGELF
TRBV19	14	TRBJ2-1	ASSTPGLAGGNEQF
TRBV29-1	10	TRBJ2-2	STDRGTGELF
TRBV3-1	13	TRBJ2-1	ASTPPSKGRDEQF
TRBV11-1	15	TRBJ2-1	ASTLASGQGISNEQF
TRBV6-2/TRBV6-3	12	TRBJ1-4	ASSSRVTNEKLF
TRBV9	13	TRBJ2-7	ASSVGGTSSYERY
TRBV16	13	TRBJ2-7	ASSQWLAGSYEQY
TRBV6-5	11	TRBJ1-1	ASRPPGGGGAF
TRBV6-5	14	TRBJ1-3	ASSYSRPPLGNTIY
TRBV28	10	TRBJ2-7	ASSLDGYEQY
TRBV28	13	TRBJ1-1	ASSLVSRQNTEAF
TRBV12-3/TRBV12-4	13	TRBJ1-1	ASSLGGQGVFEAF
TRBV7-2	10	TRBJ2-1	ASSRWAPEQF
TRBV6-5	13	TRBJ1-5	ANSAARGGNQPQH
TRBV28	12	TRBJ1-5	ASSLRLTIQAQH
TRBV7-2	13	TRBJ2-7	ASSPTLSGSYEQY
TRBV7-2	14	TRBJ2-7	ASSLVPGLAGHEQY
TRBV15	11	TRBJ1-2	ATSAGGDYGYT
TRBV7-2	13	TRBJ2-1	ASSLVWNSYNEQF
TRBV12-3/TRBV12-4	15	TRBJ1-3	ASSPPGHGVSGNTIY
TRBV13	14	TRBJ2-1	ASSLSVTRRRNEQF
TRBV6-2/TRBV6-3	12	TRBJ2-7	ASSTGQGNYEQY
TRBV7-3	11	TRBJ1-6	ASSSGPSLPLH
TRBV24-1	17	TRBJ2-3	ATSDLIGTSGPAGDTQY
TRBV4-1	12	TRBJ2-7	ASSPGQLSYEQY
TRBV12-3/TRBV12-4	14	TRBJ1-2	ASSIGTPGLNYGYT
TRBV28	14	TRBJ1-2	ASRYSRSGGGYGYT
TRBV12-3/TRBV12-4	13	TRBJ2-4	ASSPWTGGLNIQY
TRBV25-1	13	TRBJ1-1	ASSEAGTMNTEAF
TRBV6-2/TRBV6-3	15	TRBJ2-3	ASSRPTGGTAEGTQY
TRBV5-1	13	TRBJ2-7	ASSLLSGGSYEQY
TRBV7-2	13	TRBJ2-7	ASSLGFASSYEQY
TRBV7-3	11	TRBJ2-5	ASSLMVQETQY
TRBV4-1	13	TRBJ2-7	ASGGQGGHSYEQY
TRBV29-1	12	TRBJ1-1	SVGTGLFNTEAF
TRBV20-1	11	TRBJ2-1	SAGPGTSNEQF
TRBV2	11	TRBJ1-1	ASSGDMNTEAF
TRBV6-4	10	TRBJ2-7	ASRKGNSEQY
TRBV5-1	13	TRBJ2-3	ASSPRPQDTDTQY
TRBV27	10	TRBJ2-3	ASSPDPDTQY
TRBV28	14	TRBJ1-2	ASSSGQGGLGYGYT
TRBV7-8	13	TRBJ1-5	ASSLGDRGVQPQH
TRBV18	11	TRBJ1-1	ASSGAVGTEAF
TRBV6-1	12	TRBJ2-3	ASLRTVSTDTQY
TRBV28	12	TRBJ2-2	ASSFPSGTGELF
TRBV28	12	TRBJ2-3	ATIRRGGSDTQY
TRBV5-1	12	TRBJ2-7	ASSGGTPGGEQY
TRBV6-6	11	TRBJ1-1	ASSYEGYTEAF
TRBV6-1	13	TRBJ1-1	ASSEYGTGNTEAF